Shown below are 4 T cell receptor beta chains from a single sample sequenced in a study of blood T cell repertoires in COVID-19. The method was immunoSEQ multiplex PCR; TCRdb's version includes in-frame clones alone and lacks a portion of them. In the table there are 240,000 or so clones, approximately 83% of which are singletons. The sequenced material came from peripheral blood. Receptors originate from a woman of 80 years or more with acute or convalescent COVID-19.

This clone turned up a few times. The V call is TRBV6-5, the J call TRBJ2-7; D is perhaps TRBD1 (5 bases). Germline V gene lookup returns CDR1 MNHEY and CDR2 SVGAGI. Trimming pared 0 bases from V and 7 bases from J, leaving 19 bases between. This CDR3 spans 16 amino acids. The CDR3 DNA is TGTGCCAGCAGTTACTCGGCGATAGGACACCCCTTAGAGCAGTACTTC. Translation: CASSYSAIGHPLEQYF.

V and J are TRBV7-3 and TRBJ2-2; possibly TRBD1 for D (5 bases). The germline V gene has CDR1 SGHTA and CDR2 FQGTGA. V was cut by 5 bases and J by 4 bases, with 11 bases left in between. The CDR3 has 14 residues. CDR3: CASSLRQSTGELFF. CDR3 coding DNA: TGTGCCAGCAGCCTCAGACAGAGCACCGGGGAGCTGTTTTTT.

The rearrangement uses TRBV28 and TRBJ1-5; possibly TRBD1 for D (5 bases). CDR1 and CDR2 (germline): MDHEN, SYDVKM. This CDR3 comprises 14 residues. V lost 6 bases and J 9 bases, leaving 18 bases between the germline ends. CDR3 DNA: TGTGCCAGCAGCCCCGGGGGAACAGCTCGGCCCCAGCATTTT. It specifies CASSPGGTARPQHF. The full variable domain, completed using reference TRBV28 and TRBJ1-5, is DVKVTQSSRYLVKRTGEKVFLECVQDMDHENMFWYRQDPGLGLRLIYFSYDVKMKEKGDIPEGYSVSREKKERFSLILESASTNQTSMYLCASSPGGTARPQHFGDGTRLSIL.

This chain uses TRBV6-6 with TRBJ2-7; 12 nucleotides agree with TRBD1. The CDR3 is 16 amino acids. Trimming removed 4 bases from V and 6 bases from J; junction bases left unmatched: 10. Germline lookup yields CDR1 MNHNY and CDR2 SVGAGI (reference sequence). The CDR3, as DNA: TGTGCCAGCAGTTCCCCGGGACAGGGGGCGCACTCCGAGCAGTACTTC. This encodes CASSSPGQGAHSEQYF.